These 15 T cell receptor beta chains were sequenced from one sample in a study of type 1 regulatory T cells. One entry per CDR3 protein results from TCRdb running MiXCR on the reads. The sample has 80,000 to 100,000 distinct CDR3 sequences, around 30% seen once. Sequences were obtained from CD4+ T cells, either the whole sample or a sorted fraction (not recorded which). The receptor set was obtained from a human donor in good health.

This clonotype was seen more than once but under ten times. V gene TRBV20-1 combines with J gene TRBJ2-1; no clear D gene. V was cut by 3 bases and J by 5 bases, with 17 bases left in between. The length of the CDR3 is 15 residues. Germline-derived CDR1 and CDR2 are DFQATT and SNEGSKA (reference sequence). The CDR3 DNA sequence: TGCAGTGCTAGCCTATACCGGGTACGAGACAATGAGCAGTTCTTC. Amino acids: CSASLYRVRDNEQFF.

The CDR3 DNA follows: TGTGCCAGCAGCTACCGGGACGGCGGGGCGTCTGGGGCCAACGTCCTGACTTTC. Residues: CASSYRDGGASGANVLTF. The chain recombines TRBV11-2 with TRBJ2-6; the D gene is possibly TRBD2 (6 bases). V was shortened by 4 bases and J by 1 base, with 17 bases between the two germline ends. Germline CDR1 is SGHAT and CDR2 is FQNNGV. This CDR3 region has 18 residues.

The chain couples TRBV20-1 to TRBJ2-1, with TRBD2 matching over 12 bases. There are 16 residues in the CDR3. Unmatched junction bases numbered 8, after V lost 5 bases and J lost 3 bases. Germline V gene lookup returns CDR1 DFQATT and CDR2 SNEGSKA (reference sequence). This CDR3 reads CSAGRLAGAVYNEQFF. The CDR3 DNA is TGCAGTGCTGGAAGACTAGCGGGAGCGGTCTACAATGAGCAGTTCTTC.

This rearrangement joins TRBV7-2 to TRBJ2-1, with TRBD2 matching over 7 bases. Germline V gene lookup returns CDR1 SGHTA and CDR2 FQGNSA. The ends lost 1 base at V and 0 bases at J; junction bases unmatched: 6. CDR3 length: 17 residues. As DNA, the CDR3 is TGTGCCAGCAGCTTAGTGGCGGGAGTCCCCTCCTACAATGAGCAGTTCTTC. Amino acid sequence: CASSLVAGVPSYNEQFF.

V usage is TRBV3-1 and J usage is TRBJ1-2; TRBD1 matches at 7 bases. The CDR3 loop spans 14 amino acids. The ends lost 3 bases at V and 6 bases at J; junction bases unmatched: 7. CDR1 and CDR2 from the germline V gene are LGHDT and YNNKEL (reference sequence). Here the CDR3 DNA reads TGTGCCAGCAGCCAGGACATCGGGACAGATGGCTACACCTTC. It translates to CASSQDIGTDGYTF. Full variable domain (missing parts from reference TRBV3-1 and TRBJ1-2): DTAVSQTPKYLVTQMGNDKSIKCEQNLGHDTMYWYKQDSKKFLKIMFSYNNKELIINETVPNRFSPKSPDKAHLNLHINSLELGDSAVYFCASSQDIGTDGYTFGSGTRLTVV.

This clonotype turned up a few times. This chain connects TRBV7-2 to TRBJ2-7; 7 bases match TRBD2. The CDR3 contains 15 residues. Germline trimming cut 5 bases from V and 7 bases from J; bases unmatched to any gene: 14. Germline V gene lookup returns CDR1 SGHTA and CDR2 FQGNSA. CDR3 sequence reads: CASSTSRGGVREQYF. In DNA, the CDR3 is TGTGCCAGCAGCACTAGCCGGGGAGGGGTAAGAGAGCAGTACTTC. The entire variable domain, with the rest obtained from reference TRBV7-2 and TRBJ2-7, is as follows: GAGVSQSPSNKVTEKGKDVELRCDPISGHTALYWYRQSLGQGLEFLIYFQGNSAPDKSGLPSDRFSAERTGGSVSTLTIQRTQQEDSAVYLCASSTSRGGVREQYFGPGTRLTVT.

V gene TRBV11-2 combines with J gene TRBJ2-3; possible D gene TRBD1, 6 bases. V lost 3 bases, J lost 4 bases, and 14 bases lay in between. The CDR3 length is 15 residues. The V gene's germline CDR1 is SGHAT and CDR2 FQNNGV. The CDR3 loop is CASSLEGAGADTQYF. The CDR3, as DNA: TGTGCCAGCAGCTTGGAAGGGGCAGGGGCAGATACGCAGTATTTT.

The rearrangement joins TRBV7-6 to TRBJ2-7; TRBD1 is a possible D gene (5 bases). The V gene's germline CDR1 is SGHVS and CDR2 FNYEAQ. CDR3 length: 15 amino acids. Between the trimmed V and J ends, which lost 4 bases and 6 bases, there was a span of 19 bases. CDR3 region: CASSSLTTRRGEQYF. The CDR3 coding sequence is TGTGCCAGCAGCTCCCTGACAACAAGAAGGGGCGAGCAGTACTTC.

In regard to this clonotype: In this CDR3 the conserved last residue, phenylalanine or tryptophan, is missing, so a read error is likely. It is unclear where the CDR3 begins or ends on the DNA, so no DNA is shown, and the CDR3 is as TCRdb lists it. The CDR3 is CASSPWGQL. The chain joins TRBV10-1 to TRBJ2-7; the table assigns TRBD1, which was not confirmed against the DNA. The length of the CDR3 is 9 amino acids, counting both ends. Germline V gene sequence: CDR1 WNHNN, CDR2 SYGVQD (reference sequence).

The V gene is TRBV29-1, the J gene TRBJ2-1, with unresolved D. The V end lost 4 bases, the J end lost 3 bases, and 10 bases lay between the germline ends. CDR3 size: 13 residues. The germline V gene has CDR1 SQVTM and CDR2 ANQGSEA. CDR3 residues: CSVAQPRYNEQFF. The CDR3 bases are TGCAGCGTTGCGCAACCGCGCTACAATGAGCAGTTCTTC.

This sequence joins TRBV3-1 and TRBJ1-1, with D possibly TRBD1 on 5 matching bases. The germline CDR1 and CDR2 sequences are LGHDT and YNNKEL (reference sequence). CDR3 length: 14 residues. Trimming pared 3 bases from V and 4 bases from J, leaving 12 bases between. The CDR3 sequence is CASSHKGLRTEAFF. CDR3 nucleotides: TGTGCCAGCAGCCATAAGGGGCTGCGCACTGAAGCTTTCTTT.

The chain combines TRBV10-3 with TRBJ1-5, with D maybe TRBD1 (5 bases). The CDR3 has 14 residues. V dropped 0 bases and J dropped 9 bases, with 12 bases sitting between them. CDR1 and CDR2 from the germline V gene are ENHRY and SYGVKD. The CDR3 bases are TGTGCCATCAGTGAGTCGGGCGGGGGAAGGCCCCAGCATTTT. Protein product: CAISESGGGRPQHF.

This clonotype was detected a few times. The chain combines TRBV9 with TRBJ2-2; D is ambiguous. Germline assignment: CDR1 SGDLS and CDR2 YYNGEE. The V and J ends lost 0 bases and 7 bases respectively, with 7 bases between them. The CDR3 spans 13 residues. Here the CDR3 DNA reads TGTGCCAGCAGCGTAGTCCTGGGCGGGGAGCTGTTTTTT. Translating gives CASSVVLGGELFF.

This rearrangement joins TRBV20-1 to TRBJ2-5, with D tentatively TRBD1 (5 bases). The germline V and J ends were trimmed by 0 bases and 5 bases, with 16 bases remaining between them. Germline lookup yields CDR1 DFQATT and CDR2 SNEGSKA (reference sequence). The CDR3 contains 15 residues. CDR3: CSAREERGSQETQYF. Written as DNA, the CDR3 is TGCAGTGCTAGAGAGGAAAGGGGTAGCCAGGAGACCCAGTACTTC.

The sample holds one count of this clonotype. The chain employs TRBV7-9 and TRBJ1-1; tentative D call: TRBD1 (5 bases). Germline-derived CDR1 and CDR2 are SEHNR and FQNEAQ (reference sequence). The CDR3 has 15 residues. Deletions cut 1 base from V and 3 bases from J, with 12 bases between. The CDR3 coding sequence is TGTGCCAGCAGCTTAGACGGGGGAGGATACACTGAAGCTTTCTTT. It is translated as CASSLDGGGYTEAFF.